Here is one T cell receptor (beta chain) with its context. The sample belongs to a study of blood T cell repertoires in COVID-19. Background on the study: T cells, B-cell-depleted T cells, or PBMCs provided the cDNA or gDNA that served as material.

Original processing notes: Amplification of reference gene primers was used by the study to estimate nucleated cell counts. Only in-frame clones appear in the TCRdb table, and some are missing; sequencing was by immunoSEQ multiplex PCR. The V and J calls and clone size come from that table; D and trimming were worked out from the DNA. The sample consists of about 220,000 clones, approximately 90% of them appearing once. Study members were between about 18 and 89 years old and lived in 24 US regions. The recovered donors of Cohort 3 showed two negative PCRs, clearance, or symptom resolution. From germline, CDR1 is KGHSH and CDR2 LQKENI. The CDR3 runs to 15 residues. Trimming cost V 5 bases and J 4 bases; bases outside gene matches: 8.

The receptor's source is a woman under 40 who had recovered from COVID-19. The specimen sequenced was PBMCs or T cells enriched from blood (not recorded which). The chain carries TRBV18 and TRBJ2-7; 10 bases map to TRBD2. The CDR3, as DNA: TGTGCCAGCTCAACCACTAGCGGGGCGGGGTACGAGCAGTACTTC. Residues: CASSTTSGAGYEQYF.